This T cell receptor (beta chain) appears in the sequencing data of a study of T cells in Graves' hyperthyroidism and ophthalmopathy. Study-wide context: Any treatment followed the collection of peripheral blood at initial diagnosis.

Trimming at V came to 7 bases and at J to 0 bases, leaving 12 bases not matched to a gene. The CDR3 totals 18 residues. CDR1 and CDR2 (germline): MDHEN, SYDVKM. The table lists this clonotype with many counts. A patient was excluded if there was uncontrolled infection, other autoimmune disease, pregnancy or lactation. The PBMCs had their origin in 10 ml of fresh peripheral blood. Researchers amplified the TCR beta CDR3 regions from RNA transcripts. With the HTBI primer set, the TCR CDR3 went through a first round of RT-PCR. TCRdb re-called the multiplex PCR reads with MiXCR, one entry per CDR3 protein. The sample includes 250,000 to 300,000 distinct CDR3 sequences, about an eighth of them seen just once.

Input material: blood. The clonotype originates from a woman in her twenties or thirties with Graves' hyperthyroidism that later progressed to Graves' ophthalmopathy. The chain couples TRBV28 to TRBJ2-6, with 7 bases that match TRBD1. The CDR3 DNA is TGTGCCAGCACTCCCTTTGGGACAGATTTCTCTGGGGCCAACGTCCTGACTTTC. This codes for CASTPFGTDFSGANVLTF.